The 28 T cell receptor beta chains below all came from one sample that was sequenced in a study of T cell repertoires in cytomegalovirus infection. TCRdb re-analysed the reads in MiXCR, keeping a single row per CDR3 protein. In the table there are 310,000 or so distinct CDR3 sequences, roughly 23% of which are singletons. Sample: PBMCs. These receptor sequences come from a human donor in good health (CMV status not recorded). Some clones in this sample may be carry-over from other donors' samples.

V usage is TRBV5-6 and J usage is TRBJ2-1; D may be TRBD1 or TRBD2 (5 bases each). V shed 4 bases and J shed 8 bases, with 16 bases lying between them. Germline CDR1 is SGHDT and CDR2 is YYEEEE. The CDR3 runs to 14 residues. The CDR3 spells CASSIRGGNDEQFF. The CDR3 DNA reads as TGTGCCAGCAGCATCCGGGGCGGTAACGATGAGCAGTTCTTC.

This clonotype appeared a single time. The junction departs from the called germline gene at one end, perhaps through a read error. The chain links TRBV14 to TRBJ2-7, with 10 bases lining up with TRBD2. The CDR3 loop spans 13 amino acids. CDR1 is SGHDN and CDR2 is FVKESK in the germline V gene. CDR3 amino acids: CASSPRLAGVRSF. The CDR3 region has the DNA TGTGCCAGCAGCCCGCGGCTAGCGGGAGTGCGGAGCTTC.

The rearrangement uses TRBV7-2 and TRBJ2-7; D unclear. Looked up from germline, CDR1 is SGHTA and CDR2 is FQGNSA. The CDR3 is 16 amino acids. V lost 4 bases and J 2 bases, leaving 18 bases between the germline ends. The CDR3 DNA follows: TGTGCCAGCAGCTCATACCGAGCAATCGATACCTACGAGCAGTACTTC. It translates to CASSSYRAIDTYEQYF.

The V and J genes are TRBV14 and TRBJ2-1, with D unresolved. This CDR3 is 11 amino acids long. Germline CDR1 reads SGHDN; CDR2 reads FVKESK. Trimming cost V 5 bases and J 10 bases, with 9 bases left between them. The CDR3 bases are TGTGCCAGCAGCGACCGGATGGAGCAGTTCTTC. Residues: CASSDRMEQFF.

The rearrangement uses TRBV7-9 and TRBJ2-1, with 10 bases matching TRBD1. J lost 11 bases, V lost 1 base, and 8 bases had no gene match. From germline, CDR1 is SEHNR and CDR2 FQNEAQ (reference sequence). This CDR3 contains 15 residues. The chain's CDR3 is CASSLGDRGPAKQFF. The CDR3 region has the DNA TGTGCCAGCAGCTTAGGGGACAGGGGCCCAGCTAAGCAGTTCTTC.

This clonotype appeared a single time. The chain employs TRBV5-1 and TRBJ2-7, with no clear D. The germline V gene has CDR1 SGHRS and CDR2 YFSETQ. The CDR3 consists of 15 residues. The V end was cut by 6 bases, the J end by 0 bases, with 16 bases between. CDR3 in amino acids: CASTPRLDSSYEQYF. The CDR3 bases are TGCGCCAGCACCCCACGCCTCGATAGCTCCTACGAGCAGTACTTC.

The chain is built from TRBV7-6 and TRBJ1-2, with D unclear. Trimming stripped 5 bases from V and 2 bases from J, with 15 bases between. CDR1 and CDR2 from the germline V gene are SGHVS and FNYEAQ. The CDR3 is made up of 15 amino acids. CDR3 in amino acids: CASSRVGRSNYGYTF. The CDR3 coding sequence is TGTGCCAGCAGCCGGGTGGGCAGATCAAACTATGGCTACACCTTC.

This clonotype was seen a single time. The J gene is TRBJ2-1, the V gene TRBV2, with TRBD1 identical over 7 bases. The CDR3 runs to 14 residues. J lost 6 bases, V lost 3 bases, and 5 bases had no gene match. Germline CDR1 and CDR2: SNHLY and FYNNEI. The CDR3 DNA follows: TGTGCCAGCAGTGATAGGACAGGAGCCAATGAGCAGTTCTTC. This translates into CASSDRTGANEQFF.

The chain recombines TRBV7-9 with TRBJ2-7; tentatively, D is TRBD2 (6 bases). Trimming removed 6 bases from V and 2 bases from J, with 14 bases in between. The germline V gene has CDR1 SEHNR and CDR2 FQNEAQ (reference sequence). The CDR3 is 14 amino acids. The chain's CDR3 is CASRPAGSTYEQYF. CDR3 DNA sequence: TGTGCCAGCAGACCGGCGGGATCCACCTACGAGCAGTACTTC. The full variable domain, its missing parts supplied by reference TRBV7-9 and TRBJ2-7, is DTGVSQNPRHKITKRGQNVTFRCDPISEHNRLYWYRQTLGQGPEFLTYFQNEAQLEKSRLLSDRFSAERPKGSFSTLEIQRTEQGDSAMYLCASRPAGSTYEQYFGPGTRLTVT.

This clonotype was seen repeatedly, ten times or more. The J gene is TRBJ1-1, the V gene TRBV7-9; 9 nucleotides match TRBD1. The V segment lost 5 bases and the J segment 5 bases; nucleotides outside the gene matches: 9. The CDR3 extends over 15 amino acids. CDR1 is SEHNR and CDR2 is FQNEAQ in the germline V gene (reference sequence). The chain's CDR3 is CASSPKDRGKTEAFF. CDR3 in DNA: TGTGCCAGCAGCCCCAAGGACAGGGGAAAGACTGAAGCTTTCTTT.

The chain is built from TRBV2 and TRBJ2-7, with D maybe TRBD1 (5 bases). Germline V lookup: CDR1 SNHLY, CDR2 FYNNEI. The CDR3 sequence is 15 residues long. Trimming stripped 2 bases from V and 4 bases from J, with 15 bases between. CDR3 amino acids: CASSERVRVKYEQYF. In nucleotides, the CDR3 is TGTGCCAGCAGTGAACGGGTCAGGGTAAAGTACGAGCAGTACTTC. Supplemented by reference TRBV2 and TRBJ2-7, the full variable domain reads EPEVTQTPSHQVTQMGQEVILRCVPISNHLYFYWYRQILGQKVEFLVSFYNNEISEKSEIFDDQFSVERPDGSNFTLKIRSTKLEDSAMYFCASSERVRVKYEQYFGPGTRLTVT.

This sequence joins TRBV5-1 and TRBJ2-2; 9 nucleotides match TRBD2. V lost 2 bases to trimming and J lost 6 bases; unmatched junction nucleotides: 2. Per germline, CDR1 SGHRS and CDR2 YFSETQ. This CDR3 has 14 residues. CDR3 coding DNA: TGCGCCAGCAGCTTTAGCGGGAGCCCCGGGGAGCTGTTTTTT. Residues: CASSFSGSPGELFF.

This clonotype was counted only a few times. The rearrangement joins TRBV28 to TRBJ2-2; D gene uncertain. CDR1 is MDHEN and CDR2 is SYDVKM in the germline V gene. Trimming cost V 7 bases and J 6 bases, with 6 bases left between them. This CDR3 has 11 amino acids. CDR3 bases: TGTGCCAGCACCATTCCCGGGGAGCTGTTTTTT. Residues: CASTIPGELFF.

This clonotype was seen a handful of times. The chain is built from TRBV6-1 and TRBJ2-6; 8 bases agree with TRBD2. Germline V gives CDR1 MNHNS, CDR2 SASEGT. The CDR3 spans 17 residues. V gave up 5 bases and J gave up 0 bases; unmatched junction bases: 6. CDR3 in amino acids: CASSYAGGNSGANVLTF. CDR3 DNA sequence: TGTGCCAGCAGTTACGCGGGGGGAAACTCTGGGGCCAACGTCCTGACTTTC.

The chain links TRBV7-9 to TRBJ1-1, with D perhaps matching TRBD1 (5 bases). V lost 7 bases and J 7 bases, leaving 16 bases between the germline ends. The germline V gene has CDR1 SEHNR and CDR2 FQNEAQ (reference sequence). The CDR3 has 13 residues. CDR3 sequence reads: CASTRPGGIEAFF. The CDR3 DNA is TGTGCCAGCACGCGACCGGGGGGAATTGAAGCTTTCTTT.

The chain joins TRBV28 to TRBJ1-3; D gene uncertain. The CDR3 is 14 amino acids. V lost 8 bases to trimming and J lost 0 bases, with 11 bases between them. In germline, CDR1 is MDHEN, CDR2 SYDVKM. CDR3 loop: CASGILSSGNTIYF. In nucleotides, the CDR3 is TGTGCCAGCGGTATACTGAGCTCTGGAAACACCATATATTTT.

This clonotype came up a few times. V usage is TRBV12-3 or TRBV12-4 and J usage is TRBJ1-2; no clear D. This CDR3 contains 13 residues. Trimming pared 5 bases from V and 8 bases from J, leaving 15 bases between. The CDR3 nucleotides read TGTGCCAGCAGTCCGAACGTTGGAGTCGGCTACACCTTC. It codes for CASSPNVGVGYTF.

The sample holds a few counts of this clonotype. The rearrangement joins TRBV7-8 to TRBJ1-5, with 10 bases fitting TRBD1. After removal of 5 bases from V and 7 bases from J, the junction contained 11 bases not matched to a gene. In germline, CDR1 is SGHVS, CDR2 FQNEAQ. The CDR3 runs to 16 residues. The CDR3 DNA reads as TGTGCCAGCAGCCCCCAGGGACAGGGGTCAAGACAGCCCCAGCATTTT. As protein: CASSPQGQGSRQPQHF.

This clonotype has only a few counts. The CDR3 here is CASSLSLAGGFQETQYF. CDR3 in DNA: TGTGCCAGCAGTTTATCATTAGCGGGGGGGTTCCAAGAGACCCAGTACTTC. This rearrangement joins TRBV27 to TRBJ2-5, with TRBD2 matching over 11 bases. Germline V gives CDR1 MNHEY, CDR2 SMNVEV (reference sequence). Trimming cost V 0 bases and J 1 base; bases outside gene matches: 4. The length of the CDR3 is 17 residues.

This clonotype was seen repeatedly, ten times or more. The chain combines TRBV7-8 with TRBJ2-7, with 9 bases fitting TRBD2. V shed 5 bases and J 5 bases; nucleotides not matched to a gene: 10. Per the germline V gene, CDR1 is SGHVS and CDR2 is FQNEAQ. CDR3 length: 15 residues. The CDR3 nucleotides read TGTGCCAGCAGCGTAGACCTGGCTAGCGGGAACGAGCAGTACGTC. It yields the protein CASSVDLASGNEQYV.

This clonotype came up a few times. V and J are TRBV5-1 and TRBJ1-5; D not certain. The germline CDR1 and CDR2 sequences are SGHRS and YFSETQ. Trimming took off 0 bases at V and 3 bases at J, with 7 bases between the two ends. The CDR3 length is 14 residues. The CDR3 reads CASSLEATNQPQHF. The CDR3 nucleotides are TGCGCCAGCAGCTTGGAGGCCACCAATCAGCCCCAGCATTTT. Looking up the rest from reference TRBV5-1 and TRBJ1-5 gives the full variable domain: KAGVTQTPRYLIKTRGQQVTLSCSPISGHRSVSWYQQTPGQGLQFLFEYFSETQRNKGNFPGRFSGRQFSNSRSEMNVSTLELGDSALYLCASSLEATNQPQHFGDGTRLSIL.

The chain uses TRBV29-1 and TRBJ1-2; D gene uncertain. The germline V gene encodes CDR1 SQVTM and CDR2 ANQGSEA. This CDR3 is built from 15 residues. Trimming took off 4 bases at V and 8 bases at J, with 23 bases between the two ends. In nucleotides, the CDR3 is TGCAGCGTTGTGGGCAGCGGAGGATGGATCAACGGCTACACCTTC. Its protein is CSVVGSGGWINGYTF.

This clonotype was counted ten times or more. The CDR3 loop is CASSLGVHEQFF. In DNA, the CDR3 is TGTGCCAGCAGTCTGGGAGTTCATGAGCAGTTCTTC. The J gene is TRBJ2-1, the V gene TRBV28; D might be TRBD2 (5 bases). V gave up 5 bases and J gave up 8 bases, with 10 bases separating them. Germline lookup yields CDR1 MDHEN and CDR2 SYDVKM. The CDR3 is 12 residues long.

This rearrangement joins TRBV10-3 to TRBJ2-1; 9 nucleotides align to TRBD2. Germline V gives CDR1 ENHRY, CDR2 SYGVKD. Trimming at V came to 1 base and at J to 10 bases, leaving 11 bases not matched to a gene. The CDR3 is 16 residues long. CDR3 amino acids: CAISEYPSGALQEQFF. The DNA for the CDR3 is TGTGCCATCAGTGAGTACCCTAGCGGGGCCCTCCAAGAGCAGTTCTTC.

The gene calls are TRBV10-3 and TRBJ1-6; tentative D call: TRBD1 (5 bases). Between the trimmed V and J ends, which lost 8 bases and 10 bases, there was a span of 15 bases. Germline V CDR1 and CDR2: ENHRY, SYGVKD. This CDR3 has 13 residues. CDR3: CAIGGGEDSPLHF. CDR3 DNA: TGTGCCATCGGGGGGGGGGAAGACTCACCCCTCCACTTT.

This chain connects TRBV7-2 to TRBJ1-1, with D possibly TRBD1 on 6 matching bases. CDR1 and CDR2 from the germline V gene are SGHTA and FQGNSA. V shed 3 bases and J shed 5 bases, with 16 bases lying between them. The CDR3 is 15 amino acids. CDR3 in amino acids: CASSLTGSSGTEAFF. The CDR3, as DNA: TGTGCCAGCAGCTTGACAGGTTCCTCGGGGACTGAAGCTTTCTTT.

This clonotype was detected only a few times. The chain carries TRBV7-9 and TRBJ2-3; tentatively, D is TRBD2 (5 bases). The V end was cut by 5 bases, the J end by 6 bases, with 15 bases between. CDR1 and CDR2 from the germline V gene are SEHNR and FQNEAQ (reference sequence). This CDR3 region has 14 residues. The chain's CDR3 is CASSPRRDLDTQYF. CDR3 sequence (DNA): TGTGCCAGCAGCCCAAGACGGGATCTGGATACGCAGTATTTT.

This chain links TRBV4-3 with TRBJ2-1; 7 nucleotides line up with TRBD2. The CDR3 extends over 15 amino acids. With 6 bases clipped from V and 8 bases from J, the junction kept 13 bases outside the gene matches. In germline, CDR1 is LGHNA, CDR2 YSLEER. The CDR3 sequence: CASRHTSESKDEQFF. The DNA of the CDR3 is TGCGCCAGCAGGCACACTAGCGAGAGTAAGGATGAGCAGTTCTTC.